This TCR beta chain emerged from a study of T cells expressing NK-cell markers. TCRdb re-called the 5' RACE reads and shows each CDR3 protein once, DNA omitted. The ten top clones account for around 20%, within a sample of over 150,000 distinct CDR3 sequences. With respect to this clonotype: Its antigen is still unknown.

General study findings and limits: In five to seven donors, dominant CD3+CD56+NKG2C+ clonotypes ranked among the top 10 CD8+ clonotypes.

The germline V gene has CDR1 SGHDN and CDR2 FVKESK. There are 14 residues in the CDR3. The source material was blood T cells: a sorted CD56 or NKG2C T cell subset, CD4+ or CD8+ T cells, or bulk PBMC T cells (not recorded which). This chain connects TRBV14 to TRBJ2-5; the D call of TRBD2 rests on TCRdb alone, since no DNA is present to check it. The source is a man aged 18-75 years in good health. The CDR3 loop reads CASSQTSGQETQYF.